The 32 T cell receptor beta chains listed next were all sequenced from one sample in a study of blood T cell repertoires in COVID-19. The data were produced by immunoSEQ multiplex PCR, yet TCRdb's version contains in-frame clones alone and is incomplete. The sample has 110,000 to 150,000 clones; roughly 82% are singletons. The sample was peripheral blood. The origin of the receptors is a man in his 60s with active or convalescent COVID-19.

Only a few counts were recorded for this clone. DNA of the CDR3: TGTGCCAGCAGTGTCGCCGGACAGCACTATGGCTACACCTTC. It specifies CASSVAGQHYGYTF. This chain links TRBV25-1 with TRBJ1-2, with D possibly TRBD1 on 6 matching bases. CDR3 length: 14 amino acids. V gave up 4 bases and J gave up 3 bases, with 12 bases separating them. Per the germline V gene, CDR1 is MGHDK and CDR2 is SYGVNS.

This clone has just a few counts. V gene TRBV7-2 combines with J gene TRBJ1-6; 10 bases are shared with TRBD1. CDR1 and CDR2 (germline): SGHTA, FQGNSA. The length of the CDR3 is 16 residues. J was trimmed by 10 bases and V by 1 base; bases with no gene match: 7. DNA for the CDR3: TGTGCCAGCAGCTTAGTACGGGACAGGGGTTTGTCACCCCTCCACTTT. Its protein is CASSLVRDRGLSPLHF.

The rearrangement uses TRBV19 and TRBJ2-3, with TRBD2 matching over 9 bases. The J segment lost 6 bases and the V segment lost 3 bases, leaving 10 bases of the junction unmatched. CDR1 and CDR2 from the germline V gene are LNHDA and SQIVND (reference sequence). This CDR3 comprises 16 residues. CDR3 DNA: TGTGCCAGTAGTATGCAGTCTAGCGGGGCGGAGGATACGCAGTATTTT. Protein product: CASSMQSSGAEDTQYF.

This rearrangement joins TRBV7-2 to TRBJ1-3, with 7 positions matching TRBD1. The CDR3 extends over 14 amino acids. Germline assignment: CDR1 SGHTA and CDR2 FQGNSA. The ends lost 5 bases at V and 3 bases at J; junction bases unmatched: 4. Here the CDR3 reads CASSARQGGNTIYF. CDR3 in DNA: TGTGCCAGCAGCGCCCGACAGGGTGGAAACACCATATATTTT.

V gene TRBV3-1 (or the pseudogene TRBV3-2) combines with J gene TRBJ1-4, with D possibly being TRBD1 (5 bases). Germline V gene lookup returns CDR1 LGHDT and CDR2 YNNKEL (reference sequence). The CDR3 totals 16 residues. V was cut by 0 bases and J by 8 bases, with 16 bases left in between. The CDR3 bases are TGTGCCAGCAGCCAAGACTTGGGGGGGTTCCGGGAAAAACTGTTTTTT. It specifies CASSQDLGGFREKLFF.

This clone was seen just once. The J gene is TRBJ1-2, the V gene TRBV27; 7 bases are shared with TRBD1. The V segment lost 3 bases and the J segment 8 bases; nucleotides outside the gene matches: 12. Germline V CDR1 and CDR2: MNHEY, SMNVEV (reference sequence). There are 15 residues in the CDR3. DNA of the CDR3: TGTGCCAGCAGTTTCACCCCAACAGGGGTTGGAGGCTACACCTTC. Protein product: CASSFTPTGVGGYTF.

The chain carries TRBV10-3 and TRBJ2-5, with TRBD2 identical over 13 bases. V gave up 6 bases and J gave up 2 bases; unmatched junction bases: 3. The CDR3 runs to 15 residues. The germline V gene has CDR1 ENHRY and CDR2 SYGVKD. CDR3 in amino acids: CAIRSGLAGQETQYF. CDR3 DNA sequence: TGTGCCATCAGATCGGGACTAGCGGGACAAGAGACCCAGTACTTC.

A word on this clone: Other DNA sequences in this sample translate to the same CDR3. The CDR3 protein is CAWSGSRLNYGYTF. DNA for the CDR3: TGTGCCTGGTCCGGATCTAGGTTGAACTATGGCTACACCTTC. V usage is TRBV30 and J usage is TRBJ1-2; D is unclear. The CDR3 has 14 amino acids. The V gene lost 5 bases and the J gene lost 2 bases, with 15 bases spanning the gap. CDR1 GTSNPN and CDR2 SVGIG come from the germline V gene (reference sequence).

V and J are TRBV7-2 and TRBJ2-1; 9 bases align to TRBD1. The germline V gene encodes CDR1 SGHTA and CDR2 FQGNSA. The CDR3 is 15 residues long. Trimming at V came to 4 bases and at J to 15 bases, leaving 16 bases not matched to a gene. CDR3 amino acids: CASSSHSLVGQGPFF. DNA of the CDR3: TGTGCCAGCAGCTCCCACTCTCTCGTGGGACAGGGACCGTTCTTC. Full variable domain (remainder filled in from reference TRBV7-2 and TRBJ2-1): GAGVSQSPSNKVTEKGKDVELRCDPISGHTALYWYRQSLGQGLEFLIYFQGNSAPDKSGLPSDRFSAERTGGSVSTLTIQRTQQEDSAVYLCASSSHSLVGQGPFFGPGTRLTVL.

The gene calls are TRBV30 and TRBJ1-2; 7 nucleotides match TRBD1. The CDR3 sequence is 14 residues long. The junction had 5 bases not matched to a gene; V was cut back by 0 bases and J by 4 bases. From germline, CDR1 is GTSNPN and CDR2 SVGIG (reference sequence). CDR3 in amino acids: CAWSVTGAAYGYTF. The DNA of the CDR3 is TGTGCCTGGAGTGTTACAGGGGCAGCCTATGGCTACACCTTC. Looking up the rest from reference TRBV30 and TRBJ1-2 gives the full variable domain: SQTIHQWPATLVQPVGSPLSLECTVEGTSNPNLYWYRQAAGRGLQLLFYSVGIGQISSEVPQNLSASRPQDRQFILSSKKLLLSDSGFYLCAWSVTGAAYGYTFGSGTRLTVV.

J is TRBJ2-1 and V is TRBV7-2, with D possibly matching TRBD2 (6 bases). Trimming removed 5 bases from V and 9 bases from J, with 20 bases in between. This CDR3 has 15 amino acids. The germline CDR1 and CDR2 sequences are SGHTA and FQGNSA. CDR3 region: CASSPPGRRVLEQFF. CDR3 bases: TGTGCCAGCAGCCCCCCCGGGCGGAGGGTTCTTGAGCAGTTCTTC.

The chain is built from TRBV6-2 or TRBV6-3 and TRBJ2-1; 9 nucleotides agree with TRBD2. The CDR3 covers 15 residues. CDR1 MNHEY and CDR2 SVGEGT come from the germline V gene. The V segment lost 5 bases and the J segment 7 bases; nucleotides outside the gene matches: 9. CDR3 sequence (DNA): TGTGCCAGCAGTCAACTAGCGGGCTCTCTTAATGAGCAGTTCTTC. This codes for CASSQLAGSLNEQFF.

This clone was seen just once. The chain uses TRBV18 and TRBJ2-1; the match to TRBD2 covers 12 bases. The CDR3 has 18 residues. Germline V gene data show CDR1 as KGHSH and CDR2 as LQKENI. Trimming removed 2 bases from V and 2 bases from J; junction bases left unmatched: 7. DNA of the CDR3: TGTGCCAGCTCACCAGCGCGGACTAGCGGGACCACCTACAATGAGCAGTTCTTC. Protein product: CASSPARTSGTTYNEQFF.

The chain carries TRBV15 and TRBJ1-2; D remains ambiguous. The CDR3 runs to 12 residues. The V end was cut by 1 base, the J end by 10 bases, with 10 bases between. Germline assignment: CDR1 LNHNV and CDR2 YYDKDF (reference sequence). As DNA, the CDR3 is TGTGCCACCAGCAGAGTTAGAGAGGACTACACCTTC. Encoded protein: CATSRVREDYTF.

The CDR3 DNA reads as TGTGCCAGCAGTGAAGCAACAGCTCGGGGCACCTTC. Translation gives CASSEATARGTF. The chain recombines TRBV6-1 with TRBJ1-2; D unresolved. V was shortened by 0 bases and J by 13 bases, with 12 bases between the two germline ends. Germline CDR1 reads MNHNS; CDR2 reads SASEGT. This CDR3 has 12 residues.

The chain joins TRBV11-3 to TRBJ1-3; a weak D match, TRBD1 (5 bases). Germline V lookup: CDR1 SGHNT, CDR2 YENEEA. V lost 7 bases, J lost 1 base, and 11 bases lay in between. The CDR3 has 14 amino acids. CDR3 DNA sequence: TGTGCCAGCACCGCAGGGAGGTCTGGAAACACCATATATTTT. Translation gives CASTAGRSGNTIYF. Full variable domain (rest looked up from reference TRBV11-3 and TRBJ1-3): EAGVVQSPRYKIIEKKQPVAFWCNPISGHNTLYWYLQNLGQGPELLIRYENEEAVDDSQLPKDRFSAERLKGVDSTLKIQPAELGDSAVYLCASTAGRSGNTIYFGEGSWLTVV.

The CDR3 protein is CASSLVAGADYNEQFF. Written as DNA, the CDR3 is TGTGCCAGCAGCTTAGTAGCGGGGGCAGATTACAATGAGCAGTTCTTC. The chain employs TRBV11-2 and TRBJ2-1; TRBD2 matches 9 bases. Germline CDR1 reads SGHAT; CDR2 reads FQNNGV. The J segment lost 4 bases and the V segment lost 1 base, leaving 5 bases of the junction unmatched. The CDR3 has 16 residues.

This clone appeared a single time. The gene calls are TRBV24-1 and TRBJ2-3; D is perhaps TRBD2 (5 bases). Germline V gene lookup returns CDR1 KGHDR and CDR2 SFDVKD. V lost 4 bases and J 8 bases, leaving 15 bases between the germline ends. CDR3 length: 14 residues. CDR3 DNA: TGTGCCACCAGTGACGGGAAGGTTGGTTCTACGCAGTATTTT. It encodes CATSDGKVGSTQYF.

V and J are TRBV9 and TRBJ1-3, with D maybe TRBD1 (5 bases). Between the trimmed V and J ends, which lost 5 bases and 4 bases, there was a span of 10 bases. The CDR3 runs 13 residues. Germline V gene data show CDR1 as SGDLS and CDR2 as YYNGEE. CDR3 loop: CASRGEAGNTIYF. CDR3 coding DNA: TGTGCCAGCAGGGGGGAGGCCGGAAACACCATATATTTT.

This clone has a handful of counts. The V gene is TRBV14, the J gene TRBJ2-3, with 10 bases that match TRBD2. Trimming took 7 bases from V and 1 from J; bases not matched to a gene: 5. Germline V gene sequence: CDR1 SGHDN, CDR2 FVKESK. CDR3 length: 15 amino acids. The CDR3 DNA reads TGTGCCAGCAACGTAGCGGGAGGCGGCACAGATACGCAGTATTTT. Its translation is CASNVAGGGTDTQYF.

J is TRBJ2-7 and V is TRBV12-3 or TRBV12-4; D gene ambiguous. Trimming took 5 bases from V and 3 from J, leaving 8 bases between them. The CDR3 is 12 residues long. CDR3 DNA: TGTGCCAGCAGTAAAACAGTCTACGAGCAGTACTTC. Residues: CASSKTVYEQYF.

The chain employs TRBV6-5 and TRBJ1-5; maybe TRBD1 (6 bases). The CDR3 spans 15 residues. Trimming took 5 bases from V and 2 from J, leaving 13 bases between them. Per the germline V gene, CDR1 is MNHEY and CDR2 is SVGAGI. In DNA form, the CDR3 reads TGTGCCAGCAGTCTTCGACAGGACGGCAATCAGCCCCAGCATTTT. Translation: CASSLRQDGNQPQHF.

The genes are TRBV14 and TRBJ1-1; no clear D. This CDR3 has 15 amino acids. V lost 0 bases and J lost 0, with 8 bases in between. Germline CDR1 SGHDN, CDR2 FVKESK. The CDR3 sequence: CASSQERVLNTEAFF. CDR3 in DNA: TGTGCCAGCAGCCAAGAACGGGTCCTGAACACTGAAGCTTTCTTT.

This rearrangement joins TRBV2 to TRBJ1-6, with 7 bases lining up with TRBD1. Germline V gene data show CDR1 as SNHLY and CDR2 as FYNNEI. This CDR3 contains 15 residues. J gave up 3 bases and V 6 bases, and 5 bases lay outside the gene matches. The CDR3: CASRSSGGYNSPLHF. CDR3 nucleotide sequence: TGTGCCAGCAGATCCTCAGGGGGCTATAATTCACCCCTCCACTTT.

V and J are TRBV19 and TRBJ1-2; the D gene is possibly TRBD1 (5 bases). CDR3 length: 15 amino acids. CDR1 is LNHDA and CDR2 is SQIVND in the germline V gene (reference sequence). The V end was cut by 4 bases, the J end by 4 bases, with 16 bases between. CDR3 amino acids: CASSTHRQGPYGYTF. CDR3 nucleotide sequence: TGTGCCAGTAGTACCCACAGGCAGGGTCCCTATGGCTACACCTTC.

The chain employs TRBV4-3 and TRBJ2-2; 8 bases agree with TRBD1. V lost 4 bases, J lost 6 bases, and 4 bases stayed unmatched. The germline V gene encodes CDR1 LGHNA and CDR2 YSLEER. The CDR3 has 14 residues. CDR3 DNA sequence: TGCGCCAGCAGCCCGGACAGGGCGGCCGGGGAGCTGTTTTTT. Translated, it gives CASSPDRAAGELFF.

This clone was counted a few times. J is TRBJ1-1 and V is TRBV18, with a possible D match to TRBD1 (6 bases). V was shortened by 1 base and J by 2 bases, with 11 bases between the two germline ends. Per the germline V gene, CDR1 is KGHSH and CDR2 is LQKENI. The CDR3 length is 15 residues. CDR3 residues: CASSPLRGRNTEAFF. CDR3 coding DNA: TGTGCCAGCTCACCACTCAGGGGCCGTAACACTGAAGCTTTCTTT.

The J gene is TRBJ2-1, the V gene TRBV11-3, with D possibly being TRBD2 (5 bases). Germline V lookup: CDR1 SGHNT, CDR2 YENEEA. The CDR3 covers 18 residues. The V gene lost 5 bases and the J gene lost 8 bases, with 28 bases spanning the gap. In DNA, the CDR3 is TGTGCCAGCAGCGCCGTCCGAGGCCCTAGCCGTTTTGGCGATGAGCAGTTCTTC. It yields the protein CASSAVRGPSRFGDEQFF.

This chain links TRBV2 with TRBJ2-2; 9 nucleotides agree with TRBD1. From germline, CDR1 is SNHLY and CDR2 FYNNEI. V dropped 10 bases and J dropped 4; count of bases not matched to a gene: 13. This CDR3 comprises 16 residues. The CDR3 region is CAIRGQGGEGTGELFF. The DNA of the CDR3 is TGTGCCATCAGGGGACAGGGTGGGGAAGGCACCGGGGAGCTGTTTTTT.

This clone was found a few times. V gene TRBV27 combines with J gene TRBJ1-5; a possible D gene is TRBD1 (6 bases). The CDR3 is 13 amino acids. Germline assignment: CDR1 MNHEY and CDR2 SMNVEV (reference sequence). V was cut by 5 bases and J by 7 bases, with 12 bases left in between. In DNA form, the CDR3 reads TGTGCCAGCAGTGTCACAGGGTACCAGCCCCAGCATTTT. It translates to CASSVTGYQPQHF.

The gene calls are TRBV5-4 and TRBJ2-3, with a tentative D call TRBD1 (6 bases). This CDR3 comprises 14 residues. The ends were cut back, 4 bases at V and 2 bases at J, with 11 bases in the middle. Germline values: CDR1 SGHNT, CDR2 YYREEE (reference sequence). The CDR3 nucleotides are TGTGCCAGCAGCGACAGGATAAACACAGATACGCAGTATTTT. Protein sequence: CASSDRINTDTQYF.

A few counts support this clone. The J gene is TRBJ1-2, the V gene TRBV3-1 (or the pseudogene TRBV3-2), with 8 bases aligning to TRBD1. Trimming at V came to 1 base and at J to 6 bases, leaving 4 bases not matched to a gene. The germline CDR1 and CDR2 sequences are LGHDT and YNNKEL (reference sequence). This CDR3 has 14 amino acids. CDR3: CASSQGQGPDGYTF. In DNA form, the CDR3 reads TGTGCCAGCAGCCAAGGACAGGGGCCGGATGGCTACACCTTC.